The entry below describes one TCR beta chain. The CDR3 sequence is 14 residues long. The germline V and J ends were trimmed by 3 bases and 5 bases, with 8 bases remaining between them. The germline CDR1 and CDR2 sequences are MNHNS and SASEGT. This specimen belongs to a study of identifying expanded T cells in peripheral blood. The protocol was immunoSEQ multiplex PCR, while the TCRdb copy is restricted to in-frame clones and leaves out a portion. This table holds roughly 100,000 clones, roughly 90% found once. Sequencing was performed on blood. The sequence was obtained from a person between 18 and 75 years old in good health. This chain joins TRBV6-1 and TRBJ1-6; D is ambiguous. CDR3 region: CASSEGYDNSPLHF. In DNA form, the CDR3 reads TGTGCCAGCAGTGAGGGTTACGATAATTCACCCCTCCACTTT.